This TCR beta chain was captured in a study of T-cell reconstitution after alpha-beta-depleted transplantation in children. A few counts support this clonotype. The antigen remains unidentified. The CDR3 sequence is 17 residues long. V was shortened by 0 bases and J by 3 bases, with 17 bases between the two germline ends. Germline loops: CDR1 LGHNA, CDR2 YNFKEQ. During its preparation, the TCRbeta library received unique molecular identifiers. Each CDR3 protein gets one entry after TCRdb re-called the PCR reads with MiXCR. The table shows fewer than 400,000 distinct CDR3 sequences, with around 20% occurring only once. Study-level findings and limits: As was reported, about two months after transplant, alpha-beta T cells came from several hundred expanded graft clones. At one year after transplant, newly produced T cells mostly accounted for T-cell counts and diversity. Surviving recipient T cells and thymic progenitors produced the high day-60 TCRbeta diversity seen in some patients.

This receptor was obtained from a male patient aged 5 to 17 who had a stem cell transplant for acute lymphoblastic leukemia, so the T cells may come from the graft donor. The gene calls are TRBV4-2 and TRBJ2-5; possible D gene TRBD1, 6 bases. The source material was PBMCs, mostly from graft donor cells, sampled 180 days after TCRalphabeta/CD19-depleted stem cell transplant. The CDR3 DNA reads as TGTGCCAGCAGCCAAGATCCTCAGGGGACCATGGAAGAGACCCAGTACTTC. Amino acid sequence: CASSQDPQGTMEETQYF.